Listed here is a single T cell receptor (beta chain). This sample stems from a study of T cell changes during pregnancy in multiple sclerosis. Clones were sequenced by immunoSEQ multiplex PCR, and TCRdb holds only the in-frame ones, with some missing. This sample carries over 50,000 clones, just under 90% of them seen once, and the ten largest clones take roughly 5.2%. V was cut by 3 bases and J by 0 bases, with 10 bases left in between. In germline, CDR1 is SGHRS, CDR2 YFSETQ. The CDR3 is 15 amino acids. The chain combines TRBV5-1 with TRBJ2-1; D uncertain. This sequence was found in a human donor whose cells served as feeder cells for cultures in a pregnancy study. Sample: peripheral blood from another person, used as feeder cells. DNA for the CDR3: TGCGCCAGCAGCTCAGGATGGAGCTCCTACAATGAGCAGTTCTTC. It codes for CASSSGWSSYNEQFF.